Shown below are 14 T cell receptor beta chains from a single sample sequenced in a study of blood T cell repertoires in COVID-19. The method was immunoSEQ multiplex PCR; TCRdb's version includes in-frame clones alone and lacks a portion of them. The sample holds 150,000 to 200,000 clones, 89% seen once. Sequencing was done on a sample of peripheral blood. The receptors here all came from a man younger than 35 who had recovered from COVID-19.

Only a few counts were recorded for this clone. The V gene is TRBV6-2 or TRBV6-3, the J gene TRBJ1-5, with D possibly being TRBD1 (6 bases). Per germline, CDR1 MNHEY and CDR2 SVGEGT. Trimming stripped 5 bases from V and 5 bases from J, with 7 bases between. CDR3 size: 12 residues. This CDR3 reads CASSNRDQPQHF. DNA for the CDR3: TGTGCCAGCAGTAACAGGGATCAGCCCCAGCATTTT.

The rearrangement joins TRBV19 to TRBJ1-1; no firm D call. In germline, CDR1 is LNHDA, CDR2 SQIVND (reference sequence). Trimming removed 5 bases at V and 3 bases at J, with 10 bases between. The CDR3 covers 13 residues. The CDR3 here is CASSSGGDTEAFF. CDR3 sequence (DNA): TGTGCCAGTAGTTCCGGCGGGGACACTGAAGCTTTCTTT.

The chain uses TRBV4-2 and TRBJ2-2; weak D call: TRBD2 (6 bases). Germline V gives CDR1 LGHNA, CDR2 YNFKEQ. Trimming took 3 bases from V and 5 from J, leaving 19 bases between them. The length of the CDR3 is 17 residues. CDR3 nucleotide sequence: TGTGCCAGCAGCCACGGAGGCGGCGGAGGGGAGACCGGGGAGCTGTTTTTT. Its protein is CASSHGGGGGETGELFF.

This clone has a handful of counts. The chain recombines TRBV6-4 with TRBJ1-3; a possible D gene is TRBD1 (5 bases). The CDR3 consists of 15 residues. The ends were cut back, 5 bases at V and 2 bases at J, with 13 bases in the middle. CDR1 is MRHNA, CDR2 SNTAGT, per germline. The CDR3 DNA reads TGTGCCAGCAGTTCGGACGGACACCCTGGAAACACCATATATTTT. Translating it yields CASSSDGHPGNTIYF.

This sequence joins TRBV5-8 and TRBJ2-4; 12 nucleotides match TRBD2. This CDR3 is built from 17 residues. The germline gives CDR1 SGHTS, CDR2 YDEGEE. Trimming cost V 4 bases and J 7 bases; bases outside gene matches: 12. In DNA, the CDR3 is TGTGCCAGCAGCCCGAGGACTAGCGGGAATGTCGTGAACATTCAGTACTTC. Translated, it gives CASSPRTSGNVVNIQYF. Full variable domain (rest looked up from reference TRBV5-8 and TRBJ2-4): EAGVTQSPTHLIKTRGQQATLRCSPISGHTSVYWYQQALGLGLQFLLWYDEGEERNRGNFPPRFSGRQFPNYSSELNVNALELEDSALYLCASSPRTSGNVVNIQYFGAGTRLSVL.

V gene TRBV9 combines with J gene TRBJ2-7; TRBD2 might be the D (6 bases). V lost 2 bases, J lost 6 bases, and 15 bases lay in between. CDR3 length equals 14 residues. Germline loops: CDR1 SGDLS, CDR2 YYNGEE. CDR3 residues: CASSVGGSLSEQYF. The CDR3 DNA reads TGTGCCAGCAGCGTTGGAGGGAGTCTCTCCGAGCAGTACTTC.

The chain has TRBV3-1 (or the pseudogene TRBV3-2) and TRBJ2-5; 9 nucleotides match TRBD2. Losses at the gene ends were 0 bases for V and 4 bases for J; bases not matched to a gene: 9. This CDR3 is built from 17 residues. Germline CDR1 reads LGHDT; CDR2 reads YNNKEL (reference sequence). The CDR3 reads CASSQDILAGSAETQYF. In nucleotides, the CDR3 is TGTGCCAGCAGCCAAGATATTCTAGCGGGATCGGCAGAGACCCAGTACTTC.

The CDR3 nucleotides read TGTGCCAGTACCCGGCGGGTCTCTGGAAACACCATATATTTT. Protein: CASTRRVSGNTIYF. V is TRBV19 and J is TRBJ1-3, with unresolved D. The germline V and J ends were trimmed by 7 bases and 0 bases, with 10 bases remaining between them. The CDR3 sequence is 14 residues long. CDR1 and CDR2 from the germline V gene are LNHDA and SQIVND (reference sequence).

The J gene is TRBJ1-2, the V gene TRBV5-4; TRBD1 might be the D (6 bases). V lost 0 bases, J lost 7 bases, and 13 bases lay in between. There are 14 residues in the CDR3. Germline lookup yields CDR1 SGHNT and CDR2 YYREEE (reference sequence). The CDR3: CASSLEGQGGGYTF. CDR3 sequence (DNA): TGTGCCAGCAGCTTGGAGGGACAAGGAGGTGGCTACACCTTC.

The V gene is TRBV7-8, the J gene TRBJ1-5, with 8 bases that match TRBD1. This CDR3 has 13 residues. From germline, CDR1 is SGHVS and CDR2 FQNEAQ. J was trimmed by 4 bases and V by 8 bases; bases with no gene match: 4. The CDR3 region is CASGQGGNQPQHF. CDR3 DNA sequence: TGTGCCAGCGGACAGGGAGGAAATCAGCCCCAGCATTTT. Full variable domain (remainder filled in from reference TRBV7-8 and TRBJ1-5): GAGVSQSPRYKVAKRGQDVALRCDPISGHVSLFWYQQALGQGPEFLTYFQNEAQLDKSGLPSDRFFAERPEGSVSTLKIQRTQQEDSAVYLCASGQGGNQPQHFGDGTRLSIL.

The chain recombines TRBV5-1 with TRBJ1-1; D may be TRBD1 (6 bases). Germline assignment: CDR1 SGHRS and CDR2 YFSETQ. The CDR3 is made up of 14 amino acids. Trimming removed 4 bases at V and 8 bases at J, with 18 bases between. The CDR3 is CASSPTGPVSEAFF. The CDR3 coding sequence is TGCGCCAGCAGCCCGACAGGTCCCGTTTCCGAAGCTTTCTTT.

V is TRBV7-2 and J is TRBJ2-7; D may be TRBD1 (5 bases). V shed 0 bases and J shed 3 bases, with 9 bases lying between them. The CDR3 extends over 14 amino acids. Germline CDR1 reads SGHTA; CDR2 reads FQGNSA. The CDR3 reads CASSLALGVYEQYF. In DNA, the CDR3 is TGTGCCAGCAGCTTAGCTTTAGGGGTCTACGAGCAGTACTTC. Full variable domain (outside the CDR3, taken from reference TRBV7-2 and TRBJ2-7): GAGVSQSPSNKVTEKGKDVELRCDPISGHTALYWYRQSLGQGLEFLIYFQGNSAPDKSGLPSDRFSAERTGGSVSTLTIQRTQQEDSAVYLCASSLALGVYEQYFGPGTRLTVT.

The chain recombines TRBV5-5 with TRBJ1-1; perhaps TRBD1 as D (5 bases). Looked up from germline, CDR1 is SGHKS and CDR2 is YYEKEE (reference sequence). V gave up 4 bases and J gave up 1 base, with 14 bases separating them. The CDR3 contains 15 residues. This CDR3 is CASSTNRPTNTEAFF. As DNA, the CDR3 is TGTGCCAGCAGCACCAACAGGCCGACGAACACTGAAGCTTTCTTT. The variable domain in full, completed from reference TRBV5-5 and TRBJ1-1, reads DAGVTQSPTHLIKTRGQQVTLRCSPISGHKSVSWYQQVLGQGPQFIFQYYEKEERGRGNFPDRFSARQFPNYSSELNVNALLLGDSALYLCASSTNRPTNTEAFFGQGTRLTVV.

The chain joins TRBV7-2 to TRBJ2-7; 7 bases are shared with TRBD1. Germline assignment: CDR1 SGHTA and CDR2 FQGNSA. The CDR3 length is 15 residues. The V and J ends lost 4 bases and 3 bases, in that order; junction bases with no gene match: 9. The CDR3 region has the DNA TGTGCCAGCAGCTCAGCTGGACAGGCGAACTACGAGCAGTACTTC. Amino acids: CASSSAGQANYEQYF.